This paragraph covers one T cell receptor beta chain sequence. This sample is drawn from a study of technical replicates of blood from a few donors. With 5 bases removed from V and 1 base from J, the gap between germline ends came to 11 bases. The CDR3 has 14 amino acids. Germline V gives CDR1 SGHVS, CDR2 FQNEAQ. This table comes from immunoSEQ multiplex PCR, and its TCRdb copy is limited to in-frame clones, with some not included. The sample has nearly 90,000 clones, approximately 95% seen once. J is TRBJ2-5 and V is TRBV7-8; D is ambiguous. This receptor was taken from a human donor in good health. The specimen was T cells isolated from PBMCs. CDR3 nucleotides: TGTGCCAGCAGCCTATGGTTCGGCCAAGAGACCCAGTACTTC. Translated, it gives CASSLWFGQETQYF.